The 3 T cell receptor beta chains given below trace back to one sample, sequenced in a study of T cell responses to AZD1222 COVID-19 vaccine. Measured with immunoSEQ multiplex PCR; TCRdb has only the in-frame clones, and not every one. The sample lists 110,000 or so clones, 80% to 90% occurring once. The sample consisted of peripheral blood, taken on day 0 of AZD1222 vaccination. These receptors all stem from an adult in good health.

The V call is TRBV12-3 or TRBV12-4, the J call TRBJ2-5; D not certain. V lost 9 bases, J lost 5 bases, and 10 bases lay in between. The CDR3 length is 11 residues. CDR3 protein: CASKNLETQYF. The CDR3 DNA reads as TGTGCCAGTAAAAACCTGGAGACCCAGTACTTC.

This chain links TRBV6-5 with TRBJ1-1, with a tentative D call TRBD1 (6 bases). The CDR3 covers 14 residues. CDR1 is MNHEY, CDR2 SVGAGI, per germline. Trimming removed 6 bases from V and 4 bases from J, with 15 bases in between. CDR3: CASRKQGWGTEAFF. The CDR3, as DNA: TGTGCCAGCAGAAAACAGGGCTGGGGCACTGAAGCTTTCTTT.

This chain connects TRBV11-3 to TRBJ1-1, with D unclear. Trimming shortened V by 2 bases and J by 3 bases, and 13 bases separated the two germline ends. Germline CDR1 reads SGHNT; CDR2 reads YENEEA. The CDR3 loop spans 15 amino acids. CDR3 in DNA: TGTGCCAGCAGCTTAAGTCGGCTTCCTGACACTGAAGCTTTCTTT. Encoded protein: CASSLSRLPDTEAFF.